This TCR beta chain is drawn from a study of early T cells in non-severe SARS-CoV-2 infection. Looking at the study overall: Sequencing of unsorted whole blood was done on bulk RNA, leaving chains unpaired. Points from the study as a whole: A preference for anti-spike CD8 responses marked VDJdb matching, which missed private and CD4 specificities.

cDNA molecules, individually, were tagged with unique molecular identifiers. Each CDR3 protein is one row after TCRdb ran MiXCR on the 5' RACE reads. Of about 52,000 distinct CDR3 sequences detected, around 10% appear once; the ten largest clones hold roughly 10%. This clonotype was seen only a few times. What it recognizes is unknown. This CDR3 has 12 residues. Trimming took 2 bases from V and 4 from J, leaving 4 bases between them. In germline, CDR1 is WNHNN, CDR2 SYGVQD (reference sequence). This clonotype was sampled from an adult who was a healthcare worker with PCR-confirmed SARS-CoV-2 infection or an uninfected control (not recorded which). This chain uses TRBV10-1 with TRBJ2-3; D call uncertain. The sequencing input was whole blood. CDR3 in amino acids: CASSEGADTQYF. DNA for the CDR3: TGCGCCAGCAGTGAGGGGGCAGATACGCAGTATTTT.